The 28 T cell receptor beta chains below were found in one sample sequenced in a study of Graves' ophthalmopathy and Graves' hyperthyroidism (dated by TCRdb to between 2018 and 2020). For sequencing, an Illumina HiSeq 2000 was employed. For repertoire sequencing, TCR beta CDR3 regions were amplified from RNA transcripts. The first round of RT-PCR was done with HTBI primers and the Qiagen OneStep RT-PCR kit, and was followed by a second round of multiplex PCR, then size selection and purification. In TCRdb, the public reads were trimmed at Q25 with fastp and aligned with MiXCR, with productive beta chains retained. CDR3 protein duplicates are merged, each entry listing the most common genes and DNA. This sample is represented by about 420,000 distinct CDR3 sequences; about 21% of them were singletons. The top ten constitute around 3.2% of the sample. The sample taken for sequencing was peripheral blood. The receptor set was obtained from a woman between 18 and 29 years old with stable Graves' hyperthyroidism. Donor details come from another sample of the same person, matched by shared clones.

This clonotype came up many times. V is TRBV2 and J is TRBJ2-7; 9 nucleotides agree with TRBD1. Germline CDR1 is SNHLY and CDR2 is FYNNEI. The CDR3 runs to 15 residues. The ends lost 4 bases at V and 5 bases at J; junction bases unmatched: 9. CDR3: CASSGLGQGIHEQYF. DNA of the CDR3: TGTGCCAGCAGTGGCCTTGGACAGGGGATCCACGAGCAGTACTTC.

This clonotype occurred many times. As DNA, the CDR3 is TGTGCCAGCAGTTACCACGGGGACGGCAACTATGGCTACACCTTC. Translated: CASSYHGDGNYGYTF. The genes are TRBV6-2 or TRBV6-3 and TRBJ1-2; tentative D call: TRBD1 (5 bases). V was pared by 2 bases and J by 2 bases, with 12 bases between. Looked up from germline, CDR1 is MNHEY and CDR2 is SVGEGT. The CDR3 covers 15 residues.

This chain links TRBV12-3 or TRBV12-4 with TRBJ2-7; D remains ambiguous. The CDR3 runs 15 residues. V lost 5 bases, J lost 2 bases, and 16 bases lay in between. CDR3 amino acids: CASSARPSSAYEQYF. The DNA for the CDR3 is TGTGCCAGCAGTGCCCGACCCAGCAGTGCCTACGAGCAGTACTTC.

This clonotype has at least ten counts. CDR3 nucleotides: TGTGCCAGCAGCCAAGAGCGACAGGGGATATCACCCCTCCACTTT. Translated: CASSQERQGISPLHF. The gene calls are TRBV14 and TRBJ1-6; 8 bases align to TRBD1. This CDR3 comprises 15 residues. V was pared by 0 bases and J by 10 bases, with 5 bases of the junction left unmatched. Germline CDR1 reads SGHDN; CDR2 reads FVKESK.

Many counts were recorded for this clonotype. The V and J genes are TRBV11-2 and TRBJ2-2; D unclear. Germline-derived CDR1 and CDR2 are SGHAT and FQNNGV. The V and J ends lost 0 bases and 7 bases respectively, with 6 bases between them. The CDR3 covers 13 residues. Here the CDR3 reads CASSLEGYGELFF. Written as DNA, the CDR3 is TGTGCCAGCAGCTTAGAGGGATACGGGGAGCTGTTTTTT.

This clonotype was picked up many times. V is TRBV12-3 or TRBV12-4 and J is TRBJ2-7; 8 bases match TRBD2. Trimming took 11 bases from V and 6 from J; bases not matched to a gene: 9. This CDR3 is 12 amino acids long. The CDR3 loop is CACAAGGAEQYF. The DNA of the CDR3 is TGTGCCTGTGCGGCGGGAGGCGCCGAGCAGTACTTC.

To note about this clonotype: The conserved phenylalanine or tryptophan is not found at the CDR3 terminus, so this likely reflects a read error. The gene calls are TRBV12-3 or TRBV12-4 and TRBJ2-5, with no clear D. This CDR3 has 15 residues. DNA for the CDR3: TGTGCCAGCAGGTTAGTCCAGAGCCAACGAGAGACCCAGTACTTG. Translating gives CASRLVQSQRETQYL.

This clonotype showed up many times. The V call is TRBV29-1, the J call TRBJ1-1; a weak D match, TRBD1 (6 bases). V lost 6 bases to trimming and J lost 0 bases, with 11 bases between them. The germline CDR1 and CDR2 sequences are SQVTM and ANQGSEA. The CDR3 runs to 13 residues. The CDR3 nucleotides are TGCAGCGTCGAACAGGGAATGAACACTGAAGCTTTCTTT. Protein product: CSVEQGMNTEAFF.

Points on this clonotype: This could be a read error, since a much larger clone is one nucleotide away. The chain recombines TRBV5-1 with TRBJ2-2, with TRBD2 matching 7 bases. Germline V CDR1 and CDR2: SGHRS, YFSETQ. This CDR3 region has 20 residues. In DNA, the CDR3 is TGCGCCAGCGGCTTGTTCTGGCTACGCGGGAGATCTAAGAACACCGGGGAGCTGTTTTTT. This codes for CASGLFWLRGRSKNTGELFF.

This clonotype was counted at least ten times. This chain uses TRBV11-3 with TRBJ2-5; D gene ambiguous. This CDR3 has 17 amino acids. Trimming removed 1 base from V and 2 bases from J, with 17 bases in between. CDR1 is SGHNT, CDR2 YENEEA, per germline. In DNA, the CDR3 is TGTGCCAGCAGCTTAGCCGGATGGTATCTGGGACAAGAGACCCAGTACTTC. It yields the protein CASSLAGWYLGQETQYF.

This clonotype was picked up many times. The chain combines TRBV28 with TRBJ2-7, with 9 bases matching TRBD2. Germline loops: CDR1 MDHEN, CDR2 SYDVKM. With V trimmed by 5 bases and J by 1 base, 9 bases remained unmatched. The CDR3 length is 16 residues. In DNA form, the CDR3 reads TGTGCCAGCAGTCCCTTAGCGGGAGTGATATCCTACGAGCAGTACTTC. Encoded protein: CASSPLAGVISYEQYF. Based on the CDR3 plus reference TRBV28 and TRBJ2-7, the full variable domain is DVKVTQSSRYLVKRTGEKVFLECVQDMDHENMFWYRQDPGLGLRLIYFSYDVKMKEKGDIPEGYSVSREKKERFSLILESASTNQTSMYLCASSPLAGVISYEQYFGPGTRLTVT.

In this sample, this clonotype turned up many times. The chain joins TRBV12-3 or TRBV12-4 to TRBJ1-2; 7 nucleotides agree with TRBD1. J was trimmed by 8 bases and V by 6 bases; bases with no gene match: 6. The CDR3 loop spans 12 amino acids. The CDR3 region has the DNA TGTGCCAGCAGGCTAGGGGGCTCCGGCTACACCTTC. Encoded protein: CASRLGGSGYTF.

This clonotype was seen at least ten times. This CDR3 reads CASSSGQGQGRQYF. DNA for the CDR3: TGCGCCAGCAGCTCTGGACAGGGGCAAGGGCGGCAGTACTTC. The V and J genes are TRBV5-1 and TRBJ2-7; TRBD1 matches 9 bases. The length of the CDR3 is 14 residues. Germline-derived CDR1 and CDR2 are SGHRS and YFSETQ. With 3 bases clipped from V and 9 bases from J, the junction kept 10 bases outside the gene matches. Together with reference TRBV5-1 and TRBJ2-7, the CDR3 gives the full variable domain: KAGVTQTPRYLIKTRGQQVTLSCSPISGHRSVSWYQQTPGQGLQFLFEYFSETQRNKGNFPGRFSGRQFSNSRSEMNVSTLELGDSALYLCASSSGQGQGRQYFGPGTRLTVT.

The CDR3 loop reads CASSLRWGDRGLEQYF. DNA for the CDR3: TGTGCCAGCAGTTTACGGTGGGGGGACAGGGGGCTCGAGCAGTACTTC. V is TRBV12-3 or TRBV12-4 and J is TRBJ2-7; 12 positions agree with TRBD1. The junction had 8 bases not matched to a gene; V was cut back by 2 bases and J by 6 bases. The CDR3 loop spans 16 amino acids.

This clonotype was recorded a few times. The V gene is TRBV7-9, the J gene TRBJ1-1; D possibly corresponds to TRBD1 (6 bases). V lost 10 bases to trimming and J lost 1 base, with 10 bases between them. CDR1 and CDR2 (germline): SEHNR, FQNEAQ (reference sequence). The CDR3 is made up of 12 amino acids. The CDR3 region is CATPGQNTEAFF. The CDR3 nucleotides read TGTGCCACTCCGGGACAGAACACTGAAGCTTTCTTT.

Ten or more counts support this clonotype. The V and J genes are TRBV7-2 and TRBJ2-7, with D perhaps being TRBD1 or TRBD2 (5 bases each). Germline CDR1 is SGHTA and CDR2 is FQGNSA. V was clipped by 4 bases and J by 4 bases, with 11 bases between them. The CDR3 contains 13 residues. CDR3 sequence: CASSSRGEYEQYF. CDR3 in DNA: TGTGCCAGCAGCTCCCGAGGGGAATACGAGCAGTACTTC.

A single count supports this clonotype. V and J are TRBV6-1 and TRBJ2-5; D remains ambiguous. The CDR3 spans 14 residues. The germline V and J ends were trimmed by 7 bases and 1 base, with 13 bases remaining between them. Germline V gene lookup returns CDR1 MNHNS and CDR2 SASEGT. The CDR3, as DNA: TGTGCCAGCACCGAAGGAGTGGGCCAAGAGACCCAGTACTTC. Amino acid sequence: CASTEGVGQETQYF.

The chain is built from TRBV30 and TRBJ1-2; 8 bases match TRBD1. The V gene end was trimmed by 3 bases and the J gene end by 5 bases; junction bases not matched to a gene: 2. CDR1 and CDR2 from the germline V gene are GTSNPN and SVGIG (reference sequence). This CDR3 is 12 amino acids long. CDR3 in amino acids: CAWRTGAYGYTF. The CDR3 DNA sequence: TGTGCCTGGAGGACAGGGGCGTATGGCTACACCTTC.

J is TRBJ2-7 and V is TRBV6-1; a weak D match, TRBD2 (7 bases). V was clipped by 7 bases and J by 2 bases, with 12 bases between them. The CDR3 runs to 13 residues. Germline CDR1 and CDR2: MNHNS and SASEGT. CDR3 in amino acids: CASTVGGAYEQYF. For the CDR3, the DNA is TGTGCCAGCACCGTAGGGGGGGCCTACGAGCAGTACTTC.

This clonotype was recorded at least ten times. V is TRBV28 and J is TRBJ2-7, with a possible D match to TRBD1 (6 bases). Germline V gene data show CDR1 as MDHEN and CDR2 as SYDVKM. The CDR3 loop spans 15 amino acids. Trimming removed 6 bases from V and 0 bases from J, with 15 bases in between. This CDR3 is CASSLTGTFSYEQYF. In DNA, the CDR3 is TGTGCCAGCAGCTTGACAGGAACGTTCTCCTACGAGCAGTACTTC.

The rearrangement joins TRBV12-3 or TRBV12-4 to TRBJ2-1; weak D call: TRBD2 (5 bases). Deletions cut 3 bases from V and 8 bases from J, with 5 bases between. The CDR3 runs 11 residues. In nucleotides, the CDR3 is TGTGCCAGCAGTTTCGGGGATGAGCAGTTCTTC. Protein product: CASSFGDEQFF.

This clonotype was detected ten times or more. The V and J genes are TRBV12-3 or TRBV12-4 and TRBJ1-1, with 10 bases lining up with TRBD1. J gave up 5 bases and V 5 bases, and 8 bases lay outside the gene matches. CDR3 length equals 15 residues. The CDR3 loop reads CASSRSGTGVTEAFF. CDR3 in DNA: TGTGCCAGCAGTAGATCCGGGACAGGGGTAACTGAAGCTTTCTTT.

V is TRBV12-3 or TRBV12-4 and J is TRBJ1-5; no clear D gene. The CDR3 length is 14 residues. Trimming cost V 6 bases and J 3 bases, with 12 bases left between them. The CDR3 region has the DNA TGTGCCAGCAGCCGCGGACTGATCAATCAGCCCCAGCATTTT. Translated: CASSRGLINQPQHF.

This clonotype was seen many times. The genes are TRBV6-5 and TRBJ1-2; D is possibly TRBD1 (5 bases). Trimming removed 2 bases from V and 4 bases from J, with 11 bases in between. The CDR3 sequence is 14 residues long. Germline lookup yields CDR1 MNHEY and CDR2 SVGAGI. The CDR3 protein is CASSYGRQTYGYTF. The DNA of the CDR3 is TGTGCCAGCAGTTACGGGAGACAGACCTATGGCTACACCTTC.

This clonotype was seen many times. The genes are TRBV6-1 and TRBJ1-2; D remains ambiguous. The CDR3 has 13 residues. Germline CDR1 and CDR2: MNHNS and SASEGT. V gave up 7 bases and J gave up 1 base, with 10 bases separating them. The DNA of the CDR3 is TGTGCCAGCACCTTAGGTTTTAACTATGGCTACACCTTC. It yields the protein CASTLGFNYGYTF.

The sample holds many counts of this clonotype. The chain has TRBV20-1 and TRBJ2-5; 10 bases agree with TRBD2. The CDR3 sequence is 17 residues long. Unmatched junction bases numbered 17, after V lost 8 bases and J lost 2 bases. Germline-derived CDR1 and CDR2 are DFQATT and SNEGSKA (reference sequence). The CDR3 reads CSRQRLAGGGWQETQYF. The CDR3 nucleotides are TGCAGTCGACAGCGACTAGCGGGCGGGGGGTGGCAAGAGACCCAGTACTTC.

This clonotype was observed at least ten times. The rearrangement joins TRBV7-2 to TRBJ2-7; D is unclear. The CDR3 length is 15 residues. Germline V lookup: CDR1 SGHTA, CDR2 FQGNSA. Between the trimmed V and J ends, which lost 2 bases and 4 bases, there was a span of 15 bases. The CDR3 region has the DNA TGTGCCAGCAGCTTATTTTCCGCAACCCCTTACGAGCAGTACTTC. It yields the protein CASSLFSATPYEQYF.

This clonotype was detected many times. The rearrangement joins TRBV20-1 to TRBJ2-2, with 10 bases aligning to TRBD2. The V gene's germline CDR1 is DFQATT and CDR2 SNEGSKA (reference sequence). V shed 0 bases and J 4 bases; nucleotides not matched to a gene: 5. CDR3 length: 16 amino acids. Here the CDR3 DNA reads TGCAGTGCTAGAGATCGGACTAGCGGAATCACCGGGGAGCTGTTTTTT. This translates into CSARDRTSGITGELFF.